The 5 T cell receptor beta chains presented below share a single source sample, sequenced in a study of blood T cell repertoires in COVID-19. Libraries were prepared by immunoSEQ multiplex PCR; TCRdb keeps only in-frame clonotypes and omits some of them. The table shows approximately 230,000 clones, with 80% to 90% occurring only once. The sample consisted of PBMCs or T cells enriched from blood (not recorded which). The receptors here all came from a woman in her forties or fifties with acute COVID-19.

The V and J genes are TRBV4-1 and TRBJ2-7, with 13 bases fitting TRBD2. Trimming at V came to 6 bases and at J to 6 bases, leaving 8 bases not matched to a gene. The CDR3 runs to 15 residues. The germline CDR1 and CDR2 sequences are MGHRA and YSYEKL. CDR3 residues: CASSLTTSGRVEQYF. The CDR3 DNA is TGCGCCAGCAGTCTTACCACTAGCGGGAGGGTCGAGCAGTACTTC.

The V gene is TRBV5-4, the J gene TRBJ2-3; 13 positions agree with TRBD2. CDR1 is SGHNT, CDR2 YYREEE, per germline (reference sequence). J gave up 0 bases and V 3 bases, and 10 bases lay outside the gene matches. CDR3 length: 19 residues. Here the CDR3 reads CASSSWTSGSRPSTDTQYF. DNA for the CDR3: TGTGCCAGCAGCTCTTGGACTAGCGGGAGTCGGCCGAGCACAGATACGCAGTATTTT.

The chain has TRBV6-5 and TRBJ1-2; tentatively, D is TRBD1 (5 bases). CDR1 is MNHEY and CDR2 is SVGAGI in the germline V gene. The length of the CDR3 is 15 residues. Trimming shortened V by 4 bases and J by 2 bases, and 14 bases separated the two germline ends. The CDR3 region is CASSFSGRANYGYTF. The CDR3 region has the DNA TGTGCCAGCAGTTTCTCCGGCAGGGCCAACTATGGCTACACCTTC.

The chain is built from TRBV19 and TRBJ2-7; 9 nucleotides agree with TRBD2. Losses at the gene ends were 3 bases for V and 2 bases for J; bases not matched to a gene: 5. The CDR3 spans 15 residues. CDR1 is LNHDA, CDR2 SQIVND, per germline (reference sequence). CDR3 nucleotides: TGTGCCAGTAGTATGGGGACTAGCCATCCCTACGAGCAGTACTTC. Translation: CASSMGTSHPYEQYF. Variable domain in full (rest from reference TRBV19 and TRBJ2-7): DGGITQSPKYLFRKEGQNVTLSCEQNLNHDAMYWYRQDPGQGLRLIYYSQIVNDFQKGDIAEGYSVSREKKESFPLTVTSAQKNPTAFYLCASSMGTSHPYEQYFGPGTRLTVT.

The rearrangement joins TRBV7-2 to TRBJ2-7; 11 nucleotides align to TRBD2. J gave up 3 bases and V 5 bases, and 9 bases lay outside the gene matches. The CDR3 loop spans 16 amino acids. Germline V gives CDR1 SGHTA, CDR2 FQGNSA. This chain's CDR3 is CASSPTLAGGGYEQYF. Written as DNA, the CDR3 is TGTGCCAGCAGCCCCACCTTAGCGGGAGGGGGCTACGAGCAGTACTTC.